This entry describes one T cell receptor beta chain. Germline V CDR1 and CDR2: SGDLS, YYNGEE. There are 15 residues in the CDR3. Trimming stripped 6 bases from V and 3 bases from J, with 18 bases between. The PCR made use of 60 Vbeta and 13 Jbeta primers. Clones were sequenced by immunoSEQ multiplex PCR, and TCRdb holds only the in-frame ones, with some missing. The repertoire holds about 55,000 clones, with over 65% as singletons. These data come from a study of cytomegalovirus exposure and HLA in healthy donors. Unrecorded immune exposure was likely among donors, who were nominally healthy when sampled.

Sequenced: PBMCs. The TCR sequence derives from a man in his forties in good health and CMV-seropositive. The V call is TRBV9, the J call TRBJ1-1; perhaps TRBD1 as D (6 bases). CDR3 DNA: TGTGCCAGCACCTTTTTGGGGGCCGGGGACACTGAAGCTTTCTTT. It specifies CASTFLGAGDTEAFF.